This T cell receptor beta chain was documented in a study of blood T cell repertoires in COVID-19. Libraries were prepared by immunoSEQ multiplex PCR; TCRdb keeps only in-frame clonotypes and omits some of them. The sample records 200,000 to 250,000 clones, less than 90% being singletons. The CDR3 sequence is 18 residues long. Germline V gene sequence: CDR1 SGDLS, CDR2 YYNGEE. After removal of 0 bases from V and 3 bases from J, the junction contained 7 bases not matched to a gene. The TCR comes from a woman of 80 years or more with COVID-19, enrolled during active disease. What was sequenced was peripheral blood. The chain has TRBV9 and TRBJ2-3; 13 bases fit TRBD2. CDR3 sequence reads: CASSVVPGLAGVTDTQYF. The CDR3 DNA reads as TGTGCCAGCAGCGTAGTACCCGGACTAGCGGGGGTAACAGATACGCAGTATTTT.